This TCR beta chain was sequenced for a study of identical twins. Study-wide results and limits: Cross-sectional statistics underpinned the conclusions; the same donors were not followed.

Regarding this clonotype: The antigen is undetermined.

Germline V gene data show CDR1 as LGHNA and CDR2 as YNFKEQ. The trim removed 0 bases at V and 9 bases at J, leaving 7 bases unmatched. This CDR3 has 16 amino acids. One entry per CDR3 protein, called by TCRdb with MiXCR from the 5' RACE reads. The data contain around 280,000 distinct CDR3 sequences, more than 6.5% of them seen just once; the ten biggest clones take up 2% to 2.5%. These data were likewise used in another study, on yellow fever vaccine responses in identical twins.

The V gene is TRBV4-2, the J gene TRBJ2-1; TRBD2 agrees at 11 bases. Sequenced input: memory (CD45RO+) T cells sorted from blood. The sequence derives from a young woman in good health. The CDR3, as DNA: TGTGCCAGCAGCCAAGATTCCACTAGCGGGAGAGGTGAGCAGTTCTTC. The encoded protein is CASSQDSTSGRGEQFF.